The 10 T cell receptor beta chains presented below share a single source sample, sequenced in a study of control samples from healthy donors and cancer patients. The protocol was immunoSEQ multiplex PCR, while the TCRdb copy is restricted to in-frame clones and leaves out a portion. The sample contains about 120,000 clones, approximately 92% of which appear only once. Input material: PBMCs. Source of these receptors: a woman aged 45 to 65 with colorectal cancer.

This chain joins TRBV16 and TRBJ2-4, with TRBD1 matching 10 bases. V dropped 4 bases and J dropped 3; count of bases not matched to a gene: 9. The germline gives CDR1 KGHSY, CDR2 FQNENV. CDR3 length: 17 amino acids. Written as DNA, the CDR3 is TGTGCCAGCAGCCTAGCGGGGACAGGGGCAATCAAAAACATTCAGTACTTC. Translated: CASSLAGTGAIKNIQYF.

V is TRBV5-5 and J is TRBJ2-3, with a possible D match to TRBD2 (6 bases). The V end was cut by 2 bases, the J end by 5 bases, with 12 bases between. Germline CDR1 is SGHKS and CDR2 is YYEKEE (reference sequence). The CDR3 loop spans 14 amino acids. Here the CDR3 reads CASSLFGSEDTQYF. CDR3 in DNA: TGTGCCAGCAGCTTATTCGGGAGTGAAGATACGCAGTATTTT.

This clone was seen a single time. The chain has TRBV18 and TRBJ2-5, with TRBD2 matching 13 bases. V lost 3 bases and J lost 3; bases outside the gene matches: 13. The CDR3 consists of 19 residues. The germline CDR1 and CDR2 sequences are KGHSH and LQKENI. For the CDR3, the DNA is TGTGCCAGCTCACCGAATTATGGCGCCGGGACTAGCGGGGAAGAGACCCAGTACTTC. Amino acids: CASSPNYGAGTSGEETQYF.

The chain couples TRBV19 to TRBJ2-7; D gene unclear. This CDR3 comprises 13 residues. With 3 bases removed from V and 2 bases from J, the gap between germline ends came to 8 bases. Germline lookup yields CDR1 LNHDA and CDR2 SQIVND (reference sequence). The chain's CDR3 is CASSIALTYEQYF. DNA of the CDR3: TGTGCCAGTAGTATTGCGCTTACCTACGAGCAGTACTTC.

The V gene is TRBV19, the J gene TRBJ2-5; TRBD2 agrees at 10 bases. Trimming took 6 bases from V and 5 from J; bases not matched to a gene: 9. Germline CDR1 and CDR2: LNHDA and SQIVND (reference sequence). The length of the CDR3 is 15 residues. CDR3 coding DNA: TGTGCCAGTAGGAGAAGCGGGAGGGAGTCGGAGACCCAGTACTTC. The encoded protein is CASRRSGRESETQYF.

CDR3: CASSLWSVGGLAGSYEQYF. The CDR3 DNA follows: TGTGCCAGCAGCTTGTGGTCGGTTGGGGGACTAGCGGGCAGCTACGAGCAGTACTTC. The rearrangement links TRBV5-5 to TRBJ2-7, with 12 bases lining up with TRBD2. Per germline, CDR1 SGHKS and CDR2 YYEKEE (reference sequence). CDR3 length: 19 residues. V shed 1 base and J 3 bases; nucleotides not matched to a gene: 14.

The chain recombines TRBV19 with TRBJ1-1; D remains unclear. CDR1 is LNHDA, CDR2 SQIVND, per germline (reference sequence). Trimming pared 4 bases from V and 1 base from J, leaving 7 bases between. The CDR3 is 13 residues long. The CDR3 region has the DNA TGTGCCAGTAGTAGCGGTGGGAACACTGAAGCTTTCTTT. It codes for CASSSGGNTEAFF.

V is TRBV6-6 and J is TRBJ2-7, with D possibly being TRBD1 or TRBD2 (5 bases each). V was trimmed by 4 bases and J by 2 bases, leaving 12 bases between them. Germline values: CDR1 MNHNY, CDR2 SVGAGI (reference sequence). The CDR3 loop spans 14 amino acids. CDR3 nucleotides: TGTGCCAGCAGTTTAGGGGACGGACCCTACGAGCAGTACTTC. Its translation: CASSLGDGPYEQYF.

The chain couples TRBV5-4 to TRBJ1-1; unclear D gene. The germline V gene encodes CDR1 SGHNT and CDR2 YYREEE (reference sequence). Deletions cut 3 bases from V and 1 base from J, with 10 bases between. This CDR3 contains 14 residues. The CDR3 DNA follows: TGTGCCAGCAGCTCCAGGACGGGGAACACTGAAGCTTTCTTT. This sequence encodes CASSSRTGNTEAFF.

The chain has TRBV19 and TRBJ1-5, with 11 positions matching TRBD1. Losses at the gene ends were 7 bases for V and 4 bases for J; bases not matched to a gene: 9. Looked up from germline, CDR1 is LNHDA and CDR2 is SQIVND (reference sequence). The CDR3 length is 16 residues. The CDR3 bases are TGTGCCAGTAAGCGACGAGGGACAGGGGGAAATCAGCCCCAGCATTTT. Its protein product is CASKRRGTGGNQPQHF.